Given below is one T cell receptor (beta chain) in context. Only in-frame clones appear in the TCRdb table, and some are missing; sequencing was by immunoSEQ multiplex PCR. The repertoire consists of under 85,000 clones, with roughly 84% occurring once and the leading ten covering over 0.2%. This sample is drawn from a study of OX40 agonist ivuxolimab in advanced cancers. Study information: Every 2 weeks, patients received ivuxolimab intravenously, dosed at 0.01 to 10 mg/kg.

The J segment lost 8 bases and the V segment lost 2 bases, leaving 11 bases of the junction unmatched. The germline V gene encodes CDR1 SGHTA and CDR2 FQGNSA. CDR3 length: 16 residues. This chain links TRBV7-2 with TRBJ1-4, with 7 bases identical to TRBD1. Material: CD4+ or CD8+ T cells sorted from blood, obtained in a trial of the OX40 agonist ivuxolimab. This receptor was identified in an adult with an advanced solid tumor such as melanoma, head and neck, liver or kidney cancer. The CDR3 region is CASSLMGVGGGEKLFF. The CDR3 nucleotides are TGTGCCAGCAGCTTAATGGGTGTAGGGGGCGGGGAAAAACTGTTTTTT.